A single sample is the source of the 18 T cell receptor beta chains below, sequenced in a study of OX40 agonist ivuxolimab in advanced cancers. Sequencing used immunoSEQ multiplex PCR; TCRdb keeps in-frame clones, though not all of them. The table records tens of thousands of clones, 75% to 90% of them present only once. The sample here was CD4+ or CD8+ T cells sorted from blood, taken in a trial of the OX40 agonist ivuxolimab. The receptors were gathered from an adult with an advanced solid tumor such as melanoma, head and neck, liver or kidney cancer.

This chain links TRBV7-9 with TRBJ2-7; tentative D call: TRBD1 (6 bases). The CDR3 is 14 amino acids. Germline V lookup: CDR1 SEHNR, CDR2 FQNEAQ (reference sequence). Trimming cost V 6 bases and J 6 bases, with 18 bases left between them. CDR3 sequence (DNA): TGTGCCAGCAGACGGGACACCGGCCCACTCGAGCAGTACTTC. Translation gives CASRRDTGPLEQYF.

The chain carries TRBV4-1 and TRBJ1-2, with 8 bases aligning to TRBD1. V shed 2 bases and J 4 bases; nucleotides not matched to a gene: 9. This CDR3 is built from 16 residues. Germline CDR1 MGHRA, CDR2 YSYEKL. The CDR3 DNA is TGCGCCAGCAGCCAATCCTCCAGGGGGCGCGGCTATGGCTACACCTTC. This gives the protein CASSQSSRGRGYGYTF.

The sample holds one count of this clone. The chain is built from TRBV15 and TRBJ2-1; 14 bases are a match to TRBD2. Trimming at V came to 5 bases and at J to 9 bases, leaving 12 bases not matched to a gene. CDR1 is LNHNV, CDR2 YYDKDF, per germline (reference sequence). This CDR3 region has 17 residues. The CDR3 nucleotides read TGTGCCACCAGCCAAGGACTAGCGGGAGGTTTGGGCACTGAGCAGTTCTTC. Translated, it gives CATSQGLAGGLGTEQFF.

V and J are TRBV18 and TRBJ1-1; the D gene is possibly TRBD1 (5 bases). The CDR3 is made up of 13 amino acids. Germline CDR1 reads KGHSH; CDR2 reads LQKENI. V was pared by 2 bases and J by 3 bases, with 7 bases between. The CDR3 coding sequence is TGTGCCAGCTCACCAGGGGGGGACACTGAAGCTTTCTTT. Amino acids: CASSPGGDTEAFF. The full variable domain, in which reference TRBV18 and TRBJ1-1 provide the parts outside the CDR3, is NAGVMQNPRHLVRRRGQEARLRCSPMKGHSHVYWYRQLPEEGLKFMVYLQKENIIDESGMPKERFSAEFPKEGPSILRIQQVVRGDSAAYFCASSPGGDTEAFFGQGTRLTVV.

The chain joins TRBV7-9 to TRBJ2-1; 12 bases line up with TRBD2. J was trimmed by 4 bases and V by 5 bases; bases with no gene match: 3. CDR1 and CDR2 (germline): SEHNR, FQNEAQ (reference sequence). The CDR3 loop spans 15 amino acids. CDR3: CASSTGLAGYNEQFF. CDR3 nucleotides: TGTGCCAGCAGCACGGGACTAGCGGGTTACAATGAGCAGTTCTTC.

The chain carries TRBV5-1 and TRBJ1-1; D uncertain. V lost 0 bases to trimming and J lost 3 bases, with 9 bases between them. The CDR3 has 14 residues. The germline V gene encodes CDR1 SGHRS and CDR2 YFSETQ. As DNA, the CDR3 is TGCGCCAGCAGCTTGGAAGGAGGTTACACTGAAGCTTTCTTT. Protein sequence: CASSLEGGYTEAFF. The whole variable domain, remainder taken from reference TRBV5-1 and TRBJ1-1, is KAGVTQTPRYLIKTRGQQVTLSCSPISGHRSVSWYQQTPGQGLQFLFEYFSETQRNKGNFPGRFSGRQFSNSRSEMNVSTLELGDSALYLCASSLEGGYTEAFFGQGTRLTVV.

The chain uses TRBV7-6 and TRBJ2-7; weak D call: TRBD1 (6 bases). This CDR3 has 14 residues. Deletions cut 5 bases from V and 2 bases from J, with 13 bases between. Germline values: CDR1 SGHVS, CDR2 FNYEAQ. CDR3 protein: CASSRGLWPYEQYF. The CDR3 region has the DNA TGTGCCAGCAGCAGGGGGTTGTGGCCCTACGAGCAGTACTTC.

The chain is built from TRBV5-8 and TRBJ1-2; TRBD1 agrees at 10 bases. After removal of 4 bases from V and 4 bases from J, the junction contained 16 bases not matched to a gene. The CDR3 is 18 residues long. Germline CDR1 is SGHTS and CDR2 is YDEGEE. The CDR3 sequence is CASSPAGTGELSRYGYTF. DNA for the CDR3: TGTGCCAGCAGCCCCGCCGGGACAGGGGAACTTTCGCGCTATGGCTACACCTTC.

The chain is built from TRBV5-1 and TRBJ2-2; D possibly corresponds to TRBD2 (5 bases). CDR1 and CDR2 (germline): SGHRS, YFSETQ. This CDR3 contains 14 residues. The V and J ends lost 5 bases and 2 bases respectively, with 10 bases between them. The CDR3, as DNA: TGCGCCAGCAGAAACGGGATCAACACCGGGGAGCTGTTTTTT. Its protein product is CASRNGINTGELFF.

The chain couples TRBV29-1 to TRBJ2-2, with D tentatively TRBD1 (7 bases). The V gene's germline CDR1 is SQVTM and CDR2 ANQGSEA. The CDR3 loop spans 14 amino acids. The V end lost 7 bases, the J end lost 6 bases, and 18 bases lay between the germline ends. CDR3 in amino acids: CSAEGQGGSGELFF. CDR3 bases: TGCAGCGCCGAGGGGCAGGGGGGTTCCGGGGAGCTGTTTTTT.

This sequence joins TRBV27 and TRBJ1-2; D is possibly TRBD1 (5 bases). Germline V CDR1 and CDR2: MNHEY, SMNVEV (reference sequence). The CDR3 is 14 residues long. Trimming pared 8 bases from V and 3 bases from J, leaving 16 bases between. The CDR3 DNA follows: TGTGCCAGCTCTTCTTCCAGGGAGGACTATGGCTACACCTTC. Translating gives CASSSSREDYGYTF.

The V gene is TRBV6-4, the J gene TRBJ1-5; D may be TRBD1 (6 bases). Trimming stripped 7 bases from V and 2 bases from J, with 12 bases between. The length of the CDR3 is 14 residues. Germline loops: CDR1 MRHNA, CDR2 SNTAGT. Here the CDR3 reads CASISTGCNQPQHF. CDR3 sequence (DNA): TGTGCCAGCATTTCGACAGGCTGCAATCAGCCCCAGCATTTT.

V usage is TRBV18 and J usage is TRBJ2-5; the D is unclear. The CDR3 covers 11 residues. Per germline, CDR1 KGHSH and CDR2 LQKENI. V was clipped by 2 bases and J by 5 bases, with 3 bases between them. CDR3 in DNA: TGTGCCAGCTCACCAGGGGAGACCCAGTACTTC. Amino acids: CASSPGETQYF.

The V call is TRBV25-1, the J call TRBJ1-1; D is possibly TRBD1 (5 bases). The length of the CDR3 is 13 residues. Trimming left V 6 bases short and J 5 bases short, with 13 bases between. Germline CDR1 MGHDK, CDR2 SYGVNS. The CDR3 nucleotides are TGTGCCAGCAGCCCGGCGGGGGGTACTGAAGCTTTCTTT. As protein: CASSPAGGTEAFF.

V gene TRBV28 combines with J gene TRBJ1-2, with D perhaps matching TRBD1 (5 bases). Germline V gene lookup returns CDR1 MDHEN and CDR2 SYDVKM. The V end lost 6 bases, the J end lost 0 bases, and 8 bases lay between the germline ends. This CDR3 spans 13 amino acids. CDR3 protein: CASRPGPNYGYTF. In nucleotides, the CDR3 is TGTGCCAGCAGACCGGGACCTAACTATGGCTACACCTTC.

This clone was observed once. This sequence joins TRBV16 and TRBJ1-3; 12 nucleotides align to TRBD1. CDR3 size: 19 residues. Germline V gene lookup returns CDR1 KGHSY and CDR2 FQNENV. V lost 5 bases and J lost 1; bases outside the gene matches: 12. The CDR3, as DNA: TGTGCCAGCAGCTCGTCCGGGACAGGGGGCCATCTTTCTGGAAACACCATATATTTT. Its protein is CASSSSGTGGHLSGNTIYF.

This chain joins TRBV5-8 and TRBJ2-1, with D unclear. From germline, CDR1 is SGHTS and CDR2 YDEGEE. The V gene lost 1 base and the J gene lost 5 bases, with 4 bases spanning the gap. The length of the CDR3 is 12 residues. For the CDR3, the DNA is TGTGCCAGCAGCTTGATCAACAATGAGCAGTTCTTC. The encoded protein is CASSLINNEQFF.

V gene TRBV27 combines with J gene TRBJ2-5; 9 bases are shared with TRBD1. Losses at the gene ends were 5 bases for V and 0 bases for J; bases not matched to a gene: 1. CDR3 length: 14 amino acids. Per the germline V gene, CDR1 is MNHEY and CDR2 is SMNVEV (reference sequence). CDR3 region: CASSRDRDQETQYF. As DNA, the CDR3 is TGTGCCAGCAGTCGGGACAGGGACCAAGAGACCCAGTACTTC.